The present T cell receptor beta chain was sequenced within a study of vaccination effects on CD4 cells after COVID-19. Study results and caveats: Few convalescent patients and no early post-infection timepoints were included in the study.

J lost 3 bases, V lost 7 bases, and 10 bases had no gene match. The CDR3 loop spans 14 amino acids. Germline CDR1 reads SQVTM; CDR2 reads ANQGSEA. TCRdb's copy holds only in-frame clones and misses some; the assay was immunoSEQ multiplex PCR. The sample consists of about 24,000 clones, approximately 80% of them appearing once. Before any sequencing was done, the ViraFEST assay used viral peptide pools to expand antigen-specific CD4+ T cells. Having been cultured for less than 13 days, the cells underwent CD4+ T cell isolation. Previously uninfected by SARS-CoV-2, the vaccine recipients also showed negative nucleocapsid antibodies. IL-2 medium was substituted for half the medium on days 3 and 7. As to this clone: What it recognizes is unknown.

The TCR sequence derives from a human donor who received a COVID-19 vaccine. Sequenced material: CD4+ T cells from PBMCs cultured with HCoV-NL63 spike peptides, taken before COVID-19 vaccination. The chain uses TRBV29-1 and TRBJ1-2; 8 nucleotides align to TRBD1. The CDR3 nucleotides are TGCAGCGCTCGATCCCAGGGGGCGGACTATGGCTACACCTTC. It translates to CSARSQGADYGYTF.